The 31 T cell receptor beta chains below all came from one sample that was sequenced in a study of cytotoxic CD8 clonotypes in ibrutinib-treated CLL. TCRdb's table, derived via immunoSEQ multiplex PCR, lists solely in-frame clones and lacks some. The sample shows some 200,000 clones, 65% to 80% of them seen only once. The material was PBMCs, obtained after 12 months of ibrutinib treatment. These TCRs come from a human donor with chronic lymphocytic leukemia.

The chain carries TRBV7-2 and TRBJ2-5, with D possibly being TRBD1 or TRBD2 (5 bases each). V lost 4 bases and J lost 5, with 17 bases in between. This CDR3 has 15 amino acids. The germline V gene has CDR1 SGHTA and CDR2 FQGNSA. This CDR3 is CASSSRPGPEETQYF. The CDR3 DNA reads TGTGCCAGCAGCTCGAGACCGGGACCTGAGGAGACCCAGTACTTC.

The chain has TRBV4-1 and TRBJ2-1; D unclear. Trimming stripped 3 bases from V and 2 bases from J, with 8 bases between. The CDR3 totals 14 residues. The V gene's germline CDR1 is MGHRA and CDR2 YSYEKL. For the CDR3, the DNA is TGCGCCAGCAGCCAGCAGGAGACCTACAATGAGCAGTTCTTC. This translates into CASSQQETYNEQFF.

This chain uses TRBV30 with TRBJ2-5, with D possibly matching TRBD2 (5 bases). The end of the DNA fits TRBJ2-7 better, so the J call may be wrong. Germline assignment: CDR1 GTSNPN and CDR2 SVGIG (reference sequence). This CDR3 comprises 14 residues. Written as DNA, the CDR3 is TGTGCCTGGAGCGGAGGAACGAAGTATCACGAGCAGTACTTC. This encodes CAWSGGTKYHEQYF.

The rearrangement joins TRBV5-1 to TRBJ2-3, with D possibly being TRBD2 (5 bases). The CDR3 spans 15 residues. Germline CDR1 SGHRS, CDR2 YFSETQ. V dropped 0 bases and J dropped 6 bases, with 14 bases sitting between them. The CDR3 coding sequence is TGCGCCAGCAGCTTGGGGTACAGCGGTAGTGATACGCAGTATTTT. Amino acid sequence: CASSLGYSGSDTQYF.

The J gene is TRBJ2-2, the V gene TRBV30; D is unresolved. The V and J ends lost 0 bases and 9 bases respectively, with 8 bases between them. This CDR3 spans 12 amino acids. The germline CDR1 and CDR2 sequences are GTSNPN and SVGIG (reference sequence). This CDR3 is CAWSVSARELFF. DNA for the CDR3: TGTGCCTGGAGTGTATCGGCGAGGGAGCTGTTTTTT.

This clone was seen only a few times. The CDR3 coding sequence is TGTGCCAGCCAGGGTAATCAGCCCCAGCATTTT. Translating it yields CASQGNQPQHF. This chain joins TRBV2 and TRBJ1-5; TRBD1 is a possible D gene (5 bases). Germline assignment: CDR1 SNHLY and CDR2 FYNNEI. The CDR3 contains 11 residues. Trimming stripped 8 bases from V and 4 bases from J, with 6 bases between.

J is TRBJ2-3 and V is TRBV11-2; D remains ambiguous. CDR3 length: 13 amino acids. The V gene lost 2 bases and the J gene lost 1 base, with 4 bases spanning the gap. In germline, CDR1 is SGHAT, CDR2 FQNNGV. The CDR3 reads CASSLRRTDTQYF. The CDR3 DNA sequence: TGTGCCAGCAGCTTACGGCGCACAGATACGCAGTATTTT.

The V call is TRBV6-6, the J call TRBJ1-1; D is unclear. The CDR3 totals 13 residues. The V gene lost 4 bases and the J gene lost 5 bases, with 11 bases spanning the gap. From germline, CDR1 is MNHNY and CDR2 SVGAGI (reference sequence). This chain's CDR3 is CASSLMGLTEAFF. The CDR3 coding sequence is TGTGCCAGCAGTTTAATGGGGTTGACTGAAGCTTTCTTT.

This clone was observed a single time. This chain links TRBV9 with TRBJ1-1; D is ambiguous. Trimming took 4 bases from V and 4 from J, leaving 17 bases between them. This CDR3 comprises 15 residues. CDR1 is SGDLS, CDR2 YYNGEE, per germline. Written as DNA, the CDR3 is TGTGCCAGCAGCATAGACCACTTTCTGTCCACTGAAGCTTTCTTT. It is translated as CASSIDHFLSTEAFF.

This chain joins TRBV30 and TRBJ1-5, with 7 bases lining up with TRBD1. CDR3 length: 19 amino acids. J lost 0 bases, V lost 4 bases, and 18 bases had no gene match. CDR1 is GTSNPN and CDR2 is SVGIG in the germline V gene (reference sequence). CDR3 in amino acids: CAWTRGGRTFFTSNQPQHF. The CDR3 DNA follows: TGTGCCTGGACCCGAGGGGGCAGGACTTTTTTTACTAGCAATCAGCCCCAGCATTTT.

This clone was counted at least ten times. The chain is built from TRBV7-9 and TRBJ2-5, with no clear D. The length of the CDR3 is 14 residues. Trimming cost V 5 bases and J 9 bases, with 19 bases left between them. The V gene's germline CDR1 is SEHNR and CDR2 FQNEAQ (reference sequence). This CDR3 is CASSPSSSSYAQYF. CDR3 coding DNA: TGTGCCAGCAGCCCATCAAGCTCCTCGTATGCCCAGTACTTC.

The chain recombines TRBV18 with TRBJ2-1; no firm D call. Germline V gives CDR1 KGHSH, CDR2 LQKENI. The CDR3 length is 13 residues. V was pared by 8 bases and J by 0 bases, with 8 bases between. CDR3 sequence (DNA): TGTGCCAGCAGGAGTGGCTCCTACAATGAGCAGTTCTTC. Its translation is CASRSGSYNEQFF.

This clone was counted between two and nine times. V is TRBV7-3 and J is TRBJ2-5, with 7 bases lining up with TRBD1. In germline, CDR1 is SGHTA, CDR2 FQGTGA. CDR3 length: 15 residues. Germline trimming cut 2 bases from V and 4 bases from J; bases unmatched to any gene: 7. CDR3 bases: TGTGCCAGCAGCTTACTCCGGGCAGGGGGAGAGACCCAGTACTTC. The encoded protein is CASSLLRAGGETQYF.

The chain couples TRBV7-3 to TRBJ2-7, with TRBD2 matching over 7 bases. V lost 4 bases to trimming and J lost 2 bases; unmatched junction nucleotides: 11. CDR1 and CDR2 from the germline V gene are SGHTA and FQGTGA. CDR3 length equals 16 residues. The CDR3 is CASSSGGLPGTYEQYF. The CDR3 DNA reads TGTGCCAGCAGCTCGGGGGGACTCCCAGGTACCTACGAGCAGTACTTC.

V is TRBV9 and J is TRBJ2-3; D may be TRBD1 (5 bases). In germline, CDR1 is SGDLS, CDR2 YYNGEE. Trimming shortened V by 6 bases and J by 2 bases, and 16 bases separated the two germline ends. The CDR3 totals 15 residues. CDR3 bases: TGTGCCAGCACCTGGACATTCAGCCCCACAGATACGCAGTATTTT. Its protein is CASTWTFSPTDTQYF.

This clone was detected once. The chain has TRBV30 and TRBJ1-2; D may be TRBD1 (5 bases). The CDR3 is made up of 13 amino acids. With 0 bases removed from V and 8 bases from J, the gap between germline ends came to 13 bases. The germline V gene has CDR1 GTSNPN and CDR2 SVGIG (reference sequence). CDR3 sequence: CAWSVRGFGGYTF. CDR3 DNA sequence: TGTGCCTGGAGTGTACGGGGCTTCGGGGGCTACACCTTC.

V and J are TRBV28 and TRBJ1-1, with D possibly being TRBD1 (6 bases). CDR1 and CDR2 (germline): MDHEN, SYDVKM. The CDR3 runs to 16 residues. V was shortened by 7 bases and J by 5 bases, with 23 bases between the two germline ends. The CDR3 loop is CASTPGSQGRGTEAFF. CDR3 in DNA: TGTGCCAGCACCCCCGGTTCGCAGGGGAGGGGGACTGAAGCTTTCTTT.

This clone was found a few times. The chain combines TRBV6-5 with TRBJ1-3; TRBD1 might be the D (6 bases). The germline V and J ends were trimmed by 7 bases and 0 bases, with 13 bases remaining between them. The V gene's germline CDR1 is MNHEY and CDR2 SVGAGI. This CDR3 has 15 residues. This chain's CDR3 is CASTLGGHSGNTIYF. CDR3 DNA sequence: TGTGCCAGCACCCTGGGGGGACACTCTGGAAACACCATATATTTT.

V gene TRBV18 combines with J gene TRBJ2-1; tentatively, D is TRBD2 (6 bases). V was shortened by 4 bases and J by 0 bases, with 10 bases between the two germline ends. Germline CDR1 KGHSH, CDR2 LQKENI. The CDR3 has 15 amino acids. The CDR3 DNA sequence: TGTGCCAGCTCACGACAGACTAGCTCCTACAATGAGCAGTTCTTC. Translation: CASSRQTSSYNEQFF.

This clone was detected a few times. This chain joins TRBV9 and TRBJ1-3; D is undetermined. CDR3 length: 15 amino acids. Germline CDR1 and CDR2: SGDLS and YYNGEE. The V gene lost 0 bases and the J gene lost 2 bases, with 9 bases spanning the gap. The CDR3 sequence is CASSVVPGTGNTIYF. For the CDR3, the DNA is TGTGCCAGCAGCGTAGTCCCCGGGACTGGAAACACCATATATTTT.

V and J are TRBV7-2 and TRBJ2-7; the D is unclear. The CDR3 is 15 amino acids. Germline V CDR1 and CDR2: SGHTA, FQGNSA. V shed 4 bases and J shed 0 bases, with 13 bases lying between them. DNA for the CDR3: TGTGCCAGCAGCTACAGCATAAGGTCCTCCTACGAGCAGTACTTC. Translated, it gives CASSYSIRSSYEQYF.

The chain recombines TRBV7-2 with TRBJ2-5, with D hard to call. The CDR3 extends over 14 amino acids. Germline CDR1 reads SGHTA; CDR2 reads FQGNSA. The ends were cut back, 2 bases at V and 2 bases at J, with 9 bases in the middle. CDR3 region: CASSLLRMQETQYF. In nucleotides, the CDR3 is TGTGCCAGCAGCTTACTACGTATGCAAGAGACCCAGTACTTC.

The J gene is TRBJ1-1, the V gene TRBV28, with D unresolved. The germline V gene encodes CDR1 MDHEN and CDR2 SYDVKM. With 2 bases removed from V and 4 bases from J, the gap between germline ends came to 11 bases. The CDR3 consists of 14 residues. The CDR3 reads CASSLPPLGTEAFF. The CDR3 DNA follows: TGTGCCAGCAGTTTACCCCCCCTCGGCACTGAAGCTTTCTTT.

This clone was counted between two and nine times. The chain carries TRBV7-2 and TRBJ1-5, with 7 nucleotides matching TRBD1. With 5 bases clipped from V and 4 bases from J, the junction kept 2 bases outside the gene matches. Germline CDR1 reads SGHTA; CDR2 reads FQGNSA. The CDR3 has 13 residues. The CDR3 spells CASSPGGNQPQHF. CDR3 bases: TGTGCCAGCAGCCCAGGGGGGAATCAGCCCCAGCATTTT.

This sequence joins TRBV7-9 and TRBJ2-3; TRBD1 might be the D (5 bases). This CDR3 comprises 15 residues. The germline V gene encodes CDR1 SEHNR and CDR2 FQNEAQ (reference sequence). Trimming removed 2 bases from V and 0 bases from J, with 9 bases in between. The CDR3 bases are TGTGCCAGCAGCTTACAGGGTCCTAGCACAGATACGCAGTATTTT. Protein: CASSLQGPSTDTQYF.

The chain employs TRBV7-2 and TRBJ2-3, with 13 bases that match TRBD2. CDR3 length equals 16 residues. In germline, CDR1 is SGHTA, CDR2 FQGNSA. V was clipped by 6 bases and J by 7 bases; unmatched bases: 10. DNA of the CDR3: TGTGCCAGCAGTCATACTAGCGGGAGGGGGTCATATACGCAGTATTTT. Protein product: CASSHTSGRGSYTQYF.

For the CDR3, the DNA is TGTGCCTGGAGTGTACTCGCGGGGGGTTACAATGAGCAGTTCTTC. It encodes CAWSVLAGGYNEQFF. V is TRBV30 and J is TRBJ2-1; the match to TRBD2 covers 8 bases. Losses at the gene ends were 0 bases for V and 4 bases for J; bases not matched to a gene: 5. Germline lookup yields CDR1 GTSNPN and CDR2 SVGIG (reference sequence). This CDR3 is 15 amino acids long.

This clone has only a few counts. This chain uses TRBV27 with TRBJ2-3, with TRBD2 identical over 8 bases. The CDR3 extends over 14 amino acids. CDR1 MNHEY and CDR2 SMNVEV come from the germline V gene (reference sequence). After removal of 6 bases from V and 2 bases from J, the junction contained 4 bases not matched to a gene. CDR3 in amino acids: CASRTRGDTDTQYF. As DNA, the CDR3 is TGTGCCAGCAGGACGCGGGGGGACACAGATACGCAGTATTTT.

This clone showed up just a few times. The chain combines TRBV6-6 with TRBJ2-2; 8 bases agree with TRBD1. CDR3 length equals 15 residues. J lost 0 bases, V lost 6 bases, and 3 bases had no gene match. Per the germline V gene, CDR1 is MNHNY and CDR2 is SVGAGI (reference sequence). The DNA for the CDR3 is TGTGCCAGCAGCCTGGACAGGGCGAACACCGGGGAGCTGTTTTTT. It codes for CASSLDRANTGELFF.

DNA of the CDR3: TGTGCCAGCAGCCTTCCAAGGGCTTTAAGCTCCTACAATGAGCAGTTCTTC. Translation: CASSLPRALSSYNEQFF. This chain connects TRBV27 to TRBJ2-1, with D unclear. This CDR3 comprises 17 residues. With 6 bases removed from V and 0 bases from J, the gap between germline ends came to 18 bases. The germline CDR1 and CDR2 sequences are MNHEY and SMNVEV (reference sequence).

This chain connects TRBV19 to TRBJ2-3; 7 nucleotides line up with TRBD1. The J segment lost 11 bases and the V segment lost 7 bases, leaving 12 bases of the junction unmatched. In germline, CDR1 is LNHDA, CDR2 SQIVND (reference sequence). The CDR3 spans 13 residues. CDR3 nucleotide sequence: TGTGCCAGTAAAACCACGGACAGGTTCCTGCAGTATTTT. Translating gives CASKTTDRFLQYF. The variable domain in full, with the rest retrieved from reference TRBV19 and TRBJ2-3, is DGGITQSPKYLFRKEGQNVTLSCEQNLNHDAMYWYRQDPGQGLRLIYYSQIVNDFQKGDIAEGYSVSREKKESFPLTVTSAQKNPTAFYLCASKTTDRFLQYFGPGTRLTVL.